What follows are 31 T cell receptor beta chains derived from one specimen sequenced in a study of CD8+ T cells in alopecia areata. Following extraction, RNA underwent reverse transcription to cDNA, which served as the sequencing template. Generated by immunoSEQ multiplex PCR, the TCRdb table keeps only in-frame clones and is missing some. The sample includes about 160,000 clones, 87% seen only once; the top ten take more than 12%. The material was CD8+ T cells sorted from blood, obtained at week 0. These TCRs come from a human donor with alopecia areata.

CDR3 sequence (DNA): TGTGCCAGCAGTTACTCGGGACTAGCGGGAGGGCGGGAGCAGTTCTTC. Protein: CASSYSGLAGGREQFF. The rearrangement uses TRBV6-5 and TRBJ2-1, with 16 positions matching TRBD2. The CDR3 length is 16 residues. CDR1 and CDR2 from the germline V gene are MNHEY and SVGAGI. J lost 10 bases, V lost 0 bases, and 3 bases had no gene match.

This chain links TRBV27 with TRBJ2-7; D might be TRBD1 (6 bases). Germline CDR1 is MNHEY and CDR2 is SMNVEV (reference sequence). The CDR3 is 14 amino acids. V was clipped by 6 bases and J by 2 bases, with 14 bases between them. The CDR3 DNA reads TGTGCCAGCAGGAACAGGGCTGTCCCCTACGAGCAGTACTTC. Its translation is CASRNRAVPYEQYF.

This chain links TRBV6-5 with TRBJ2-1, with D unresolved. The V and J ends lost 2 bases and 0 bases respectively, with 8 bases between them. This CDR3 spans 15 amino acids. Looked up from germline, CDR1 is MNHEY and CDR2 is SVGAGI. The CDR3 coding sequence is TGTGCCAGCAGTTACAGATGGTCCTCCTACAATGAGCAGTTCTTC. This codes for CASSYRWSSYNEQFF.

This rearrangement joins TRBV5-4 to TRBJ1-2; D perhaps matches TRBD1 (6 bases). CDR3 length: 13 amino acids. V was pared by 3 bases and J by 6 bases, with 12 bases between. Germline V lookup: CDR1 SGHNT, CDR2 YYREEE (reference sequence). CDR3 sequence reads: CASSWRGGNGYTF. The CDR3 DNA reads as TGTGCCAGCAGCTGGCGGGGGGGCAATGGCTACACCTTC.

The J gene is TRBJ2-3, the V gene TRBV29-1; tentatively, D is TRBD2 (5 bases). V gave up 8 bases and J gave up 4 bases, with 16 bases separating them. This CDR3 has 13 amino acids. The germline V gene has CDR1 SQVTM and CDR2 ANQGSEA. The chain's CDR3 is CSTWTAEADTQYF. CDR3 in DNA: TGCAGCACGTGGACTGCCGAGGCAGATACGCAGTATTTT.

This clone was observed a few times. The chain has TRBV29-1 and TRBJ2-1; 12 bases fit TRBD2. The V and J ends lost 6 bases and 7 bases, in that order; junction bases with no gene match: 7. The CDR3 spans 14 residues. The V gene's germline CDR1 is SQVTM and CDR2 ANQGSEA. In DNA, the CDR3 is TGCAGCGTAGACCCTAGCGGGGGGGCGAATGAGCAGTTCTTC. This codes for CSVDPSGGANEQFF.

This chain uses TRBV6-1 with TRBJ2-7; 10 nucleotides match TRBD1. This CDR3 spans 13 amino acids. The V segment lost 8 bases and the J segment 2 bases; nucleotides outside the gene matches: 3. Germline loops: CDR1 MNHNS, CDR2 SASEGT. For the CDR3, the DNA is TGTGCCAGCTTGGGGACAGGGGCCTACGAGCAGTACTTC. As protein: CASLGTGAYEQYF.

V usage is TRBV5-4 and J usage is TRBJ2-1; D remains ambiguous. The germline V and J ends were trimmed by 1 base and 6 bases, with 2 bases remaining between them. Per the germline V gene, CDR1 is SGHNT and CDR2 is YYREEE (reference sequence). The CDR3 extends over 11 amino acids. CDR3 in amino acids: CASSLFNEQFF. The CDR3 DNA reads TGTGCCAGCAGCTTGTTCAATGAGCAGTTCTTC. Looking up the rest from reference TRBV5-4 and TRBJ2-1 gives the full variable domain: ETGVTQSPTHLIKTRGQQVTLRCSSQSGHNTVSWYQQALGQGPQFIFQYYREEENGRGNFPPRFSGLQFPNYSSELNVNALELDDSALYLCASSLFNEQFFGPGTRLTVL.

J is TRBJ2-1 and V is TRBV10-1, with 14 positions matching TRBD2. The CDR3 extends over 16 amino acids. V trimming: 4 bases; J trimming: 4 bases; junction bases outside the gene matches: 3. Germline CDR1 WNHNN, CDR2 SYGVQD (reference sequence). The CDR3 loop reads CASSAGLAGVYNEQFF. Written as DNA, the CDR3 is TGCGCCAGCAGTGCGGGACTAGCGGGAGTTTACAATGAGCAGTTCTTC.

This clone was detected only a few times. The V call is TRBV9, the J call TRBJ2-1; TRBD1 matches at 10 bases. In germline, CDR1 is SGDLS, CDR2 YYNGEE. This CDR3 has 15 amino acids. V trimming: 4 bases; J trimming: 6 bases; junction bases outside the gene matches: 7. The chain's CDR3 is CASSSSGTGVNEQFF. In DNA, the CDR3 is TGTGCCAGCAGCTCATCCGGGACAGGGGTCAATGAGCAGTTCTTC.

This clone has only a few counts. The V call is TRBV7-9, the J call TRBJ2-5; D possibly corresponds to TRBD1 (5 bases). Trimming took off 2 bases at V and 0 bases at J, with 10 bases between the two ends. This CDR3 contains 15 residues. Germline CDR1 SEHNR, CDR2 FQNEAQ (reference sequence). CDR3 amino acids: CASSLPTAYQETQYF. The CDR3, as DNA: TGTGCCAGCAGCTTACCGACAGCGTACCAAGAGACCCAGTACTTC. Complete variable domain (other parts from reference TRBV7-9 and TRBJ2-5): DTGVSQNPRHKITKRGQNVTFRCDPISEHNRLYWYRQTLGQGPEFLTYFQNEAQLEKSRLLSDRFSAERPKGSFSTLEIQRTEQGDSAMYLCASSLPTAYQETQYFGPGTRLLVL.

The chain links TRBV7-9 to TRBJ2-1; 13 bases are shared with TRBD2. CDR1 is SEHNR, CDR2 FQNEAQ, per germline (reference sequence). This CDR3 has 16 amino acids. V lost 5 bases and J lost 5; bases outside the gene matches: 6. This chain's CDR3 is CASSLPGTSGNNEQFF. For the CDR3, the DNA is TGTGCCAGCAGCCTCCCCGGGACTAGCGGGAACAATGAGCAGTTCTTC.

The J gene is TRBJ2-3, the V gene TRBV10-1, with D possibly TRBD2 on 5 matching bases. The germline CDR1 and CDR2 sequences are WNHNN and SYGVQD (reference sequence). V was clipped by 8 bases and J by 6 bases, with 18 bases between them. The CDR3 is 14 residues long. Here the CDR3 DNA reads TGCGCCAGCGCCCGGACTGGCGACGCGGATACGCAGTATTTT. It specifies CASARTGDADTQYF.

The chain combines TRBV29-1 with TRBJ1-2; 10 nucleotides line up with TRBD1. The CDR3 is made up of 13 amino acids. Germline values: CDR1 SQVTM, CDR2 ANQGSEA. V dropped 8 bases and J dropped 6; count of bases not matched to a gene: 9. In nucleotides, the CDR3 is TGCAGCTTACCTCGGACAGGGGGTGATGGCTACACCTTC. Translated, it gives CSLPRTGGDGYTF.

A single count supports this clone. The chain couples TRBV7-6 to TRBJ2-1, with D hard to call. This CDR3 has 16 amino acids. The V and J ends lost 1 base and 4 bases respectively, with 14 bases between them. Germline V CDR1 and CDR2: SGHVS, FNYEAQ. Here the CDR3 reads CASSLGQLASYNEQFF. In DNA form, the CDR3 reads TGTGCCAGCAGCTTAGGGCAACTCGCTAGTTACAATGAGCAGTTCTTC.

CDR3 nucleotides: TGTGCCATCAGCGGGACCGCTGGATCCTATAATTCACCCCTCCACTTT. Its protein is CAISGTAGSYNSPLHF. The J gene is TRBJ1-6, the V gene TRBV10-3, with D possibly matching TRBD1 (5 bases). The germline V and J ends were trimmed by 6 bases and 1 base, with 13 bases remaining between them. The V gene's germline CDR1 is ENHRY and CDR2 SYGVKD. The CDR3 has 16 amino acids.

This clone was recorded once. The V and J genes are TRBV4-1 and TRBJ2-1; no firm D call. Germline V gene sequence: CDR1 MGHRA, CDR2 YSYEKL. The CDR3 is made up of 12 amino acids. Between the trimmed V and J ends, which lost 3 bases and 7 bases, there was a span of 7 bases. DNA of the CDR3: TGCGCCAGCAGCCACCTAGGGAATGAGCAGTTCTTC. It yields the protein CASSHLGNEQFF.

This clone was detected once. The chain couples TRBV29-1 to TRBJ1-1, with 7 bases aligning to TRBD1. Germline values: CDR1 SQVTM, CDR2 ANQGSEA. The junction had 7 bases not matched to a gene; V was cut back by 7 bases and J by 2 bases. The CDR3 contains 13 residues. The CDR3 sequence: CSADREGNTEAFF. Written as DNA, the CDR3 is TGCAGCGCTGACAGGGAGGGTAACACTGAAGCTTTCTTT.

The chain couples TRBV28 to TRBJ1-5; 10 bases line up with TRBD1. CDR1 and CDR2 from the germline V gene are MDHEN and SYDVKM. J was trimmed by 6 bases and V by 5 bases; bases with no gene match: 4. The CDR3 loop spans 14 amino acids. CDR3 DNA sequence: TGTGCCAGCAGTAGGGACAGGGGCCCTCAGCCCCAGCATTTT. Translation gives CASSRDRGPQPQHF.

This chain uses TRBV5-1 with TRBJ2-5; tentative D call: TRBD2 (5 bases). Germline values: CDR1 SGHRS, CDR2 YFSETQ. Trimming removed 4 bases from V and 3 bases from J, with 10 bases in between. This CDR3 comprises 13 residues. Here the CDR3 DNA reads TGCGCCAGCAGCCCCGGGATGGAAGAGACCCAGTACTTC. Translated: CASSPGMEETQYF.

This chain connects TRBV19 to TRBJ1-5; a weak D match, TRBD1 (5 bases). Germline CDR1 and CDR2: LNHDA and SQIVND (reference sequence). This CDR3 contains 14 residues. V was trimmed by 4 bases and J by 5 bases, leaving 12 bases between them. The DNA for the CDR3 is TGTGCCAGTAGTACGGGACTCCCTCATCAGCCCCAGCATTTT. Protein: CASSTGLPHQPQHF.

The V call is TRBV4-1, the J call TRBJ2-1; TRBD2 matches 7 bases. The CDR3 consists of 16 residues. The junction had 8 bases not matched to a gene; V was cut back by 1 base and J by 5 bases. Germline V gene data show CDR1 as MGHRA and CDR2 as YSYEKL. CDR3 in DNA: TGCGCCAGCAGCCAAGCTCGGCTAGCGGAAGACAATGAGCAGTTCTTC. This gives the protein CASSQARLAEDNEQFF.

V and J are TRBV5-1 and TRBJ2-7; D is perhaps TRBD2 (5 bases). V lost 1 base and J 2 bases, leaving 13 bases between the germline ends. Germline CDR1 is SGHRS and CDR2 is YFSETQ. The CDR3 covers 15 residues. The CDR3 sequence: CASSLRRLDPYEQYF. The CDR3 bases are TGCGCCAGCAGCTTGCGGAGGTTGGACCCCTACGAGCAGTACTTC.

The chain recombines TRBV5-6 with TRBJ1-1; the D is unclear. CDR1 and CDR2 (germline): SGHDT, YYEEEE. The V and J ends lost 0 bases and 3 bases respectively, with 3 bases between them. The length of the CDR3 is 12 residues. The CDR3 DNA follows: TGTGCCAGCAGCTTGGCGGACACTGAAGCTTTCTTT. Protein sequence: CASSLADTEAFF.

This CDR3 reads CSVNVNTGELFF. As DNA, the CDR3 is TGCAGCGTTAACGTGAACACCGGGGAGCTGTTTTTT. V and J are TRBV29-1 and TRBJ2-2; D gene unclear. Per the germline V gene, CDR1 is SQVTM and CDR2 is ANQGSEA. This CDR3 has 12 residues. With 5 bases removed from V and 1 base from J, the gap between germline ends came to 5 bases.

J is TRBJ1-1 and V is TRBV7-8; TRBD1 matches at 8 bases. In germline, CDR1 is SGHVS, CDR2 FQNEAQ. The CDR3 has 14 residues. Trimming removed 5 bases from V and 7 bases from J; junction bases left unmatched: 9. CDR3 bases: TGTGCCAGCAGCCTACAGGGGGGTAAGGATGAAGCTTTCTTT. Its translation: CASSLQGGKDEAFF.

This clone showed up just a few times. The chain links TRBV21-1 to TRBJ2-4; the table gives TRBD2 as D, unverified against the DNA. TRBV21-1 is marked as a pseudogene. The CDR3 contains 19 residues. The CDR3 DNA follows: TGTGCCAGCAGCAAAGACGGCGGGAGGGCCCTACCAGCCAAAAACATTCAGTACTTC. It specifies CASSKDGGRALPAKNIQYF.

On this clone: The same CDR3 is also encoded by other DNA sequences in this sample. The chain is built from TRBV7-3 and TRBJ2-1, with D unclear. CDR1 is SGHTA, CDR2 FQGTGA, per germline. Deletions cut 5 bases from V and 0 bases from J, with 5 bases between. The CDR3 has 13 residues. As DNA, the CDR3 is TGTGCCAGCAGCCCGAGCTCCTACAATGAGCAGTTCTTC. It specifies CASSPSSYNEQFF.

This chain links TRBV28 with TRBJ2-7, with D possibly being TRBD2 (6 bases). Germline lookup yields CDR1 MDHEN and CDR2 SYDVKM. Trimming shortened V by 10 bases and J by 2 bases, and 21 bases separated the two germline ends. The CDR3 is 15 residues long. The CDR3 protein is CAIRKRGTDAYEQYF. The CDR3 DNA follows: TGTGCCATACGGAAACGGGGGACGGATGCCTACGAGCAGTACTTC.

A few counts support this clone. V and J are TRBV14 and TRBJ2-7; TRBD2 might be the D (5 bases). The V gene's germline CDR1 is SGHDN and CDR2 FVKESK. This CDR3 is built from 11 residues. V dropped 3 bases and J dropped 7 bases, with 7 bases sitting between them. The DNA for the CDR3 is TGTGCCAGCAGCCAGCTAGCTGAGCAGTACTTC. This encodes CASSQLAEQYF. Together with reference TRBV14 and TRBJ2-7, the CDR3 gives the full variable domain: EAGVTQFPSHSVIEKGQTVTLRCDPISGHDNLYWYRRVMGKEIKFLLHFVKESKQDESGMPNNRFLAERTGGTYSTLKVQPAELEDSGVYFCASSQLAEQYFGPGTRLTVT.

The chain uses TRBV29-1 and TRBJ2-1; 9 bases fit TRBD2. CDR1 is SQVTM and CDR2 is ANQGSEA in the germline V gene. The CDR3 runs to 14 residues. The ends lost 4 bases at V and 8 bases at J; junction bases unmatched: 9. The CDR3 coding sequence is TGCAGCGTTGCCCGCGGGAGGGCCGTAGATGAGCAGTTCTTC. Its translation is CSVARGRAVDEQFF.